This T cell receptor (beta chain) was obtained from a study of blood T cells in healthy people across ages. A note on this clonotype: Antigen unknown.

Peripheral blood, ten milliliters per donor, was collected. Isolation per sample recovered at least 6 million PBMCs. The germline gives CDR1 MNHEY, CDR2 SVGAGI. Trimming removed 3 bases from V and 7 bases from J, with 15 bases in between. The CDR3 runs 14 residues. Using a J-beta primer mix together with a sample-barcoded 5' primer, a second PCR was run for roughly 6 to 12 cycles. TCRdb re-called the 5' RACE reads with MiXCR, one entry per CDR3 protein. The repertoire holds about 1.6 million distinct CDR3 sequences, with about 35% as singletons. The study's findings and limits: Any changes in expanded clonotypes were possibly confounded, as donor CMV status remained unknown.

This sequence was found in a woman in her twenties or thirties in good health. Specimen: blood. The V call is TRBV6-5, the J call TRBJ1-2, with D perhaps TRBD1 (5 bases). CDR3 DNA: TGTGCCAGCAGTTATACGGCGGGGGTCGGTGGCTACACCTTC. Translated: CASSYTAGVGGYTF.